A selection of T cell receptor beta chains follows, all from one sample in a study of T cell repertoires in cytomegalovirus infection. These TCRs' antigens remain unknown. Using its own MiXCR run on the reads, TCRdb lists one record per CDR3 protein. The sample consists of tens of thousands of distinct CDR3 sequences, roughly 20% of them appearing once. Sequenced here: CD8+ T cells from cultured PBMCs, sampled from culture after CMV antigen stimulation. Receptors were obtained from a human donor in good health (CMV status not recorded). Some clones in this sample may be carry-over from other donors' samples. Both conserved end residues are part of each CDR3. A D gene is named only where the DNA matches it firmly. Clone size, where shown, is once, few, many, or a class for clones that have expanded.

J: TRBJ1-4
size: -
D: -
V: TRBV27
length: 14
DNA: TGTGCCAGCAGTGGATCACCCTCCAGGGTTGGGCTGTTTTTT
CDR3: CASSGSPSRVGLFF

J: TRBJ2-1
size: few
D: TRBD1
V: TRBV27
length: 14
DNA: TGTGCCAGCATCCCGGGACAGGGGCACAATGAGCAGTTCTTC
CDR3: CASIPGQGHNEQFF

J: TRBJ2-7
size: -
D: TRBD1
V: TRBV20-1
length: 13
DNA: TGCAGTGCTAGAGCCGGGACAGACTACGAGCAGTACTTC
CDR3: CSARAGTDYEQYF

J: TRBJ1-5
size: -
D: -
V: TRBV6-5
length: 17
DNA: TGTGCCAGCAGTCTTACACCGTTTCCCTATAGCAATCAGCCCCAGCATTTT
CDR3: CASSLTPFPYSNQPQHF

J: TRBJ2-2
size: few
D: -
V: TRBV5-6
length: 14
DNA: TGTGCCAGCAGCTTGACGGACCACACCGGGGAGCTGTTTTTT
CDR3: CASSLTDHTGELFF

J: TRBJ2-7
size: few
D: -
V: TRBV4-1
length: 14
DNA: TGCGCCAGCAGCCAAGTGGACAGCTCCTACGAGCAGTACTTC
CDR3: CASSQVDSSYEQYF

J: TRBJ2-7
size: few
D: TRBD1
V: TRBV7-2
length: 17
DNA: TGTGCCAGCAGCGTAAACTTTGGGGACAGGGTTTCCTACGAGCAGTACTTC
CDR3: CASSVNFGDRVSYEQYF

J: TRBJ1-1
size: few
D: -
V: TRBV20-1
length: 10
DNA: TGCAGTGTAGGGGACACTGAAGCTTTCTTT
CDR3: CSVGDTEAFF

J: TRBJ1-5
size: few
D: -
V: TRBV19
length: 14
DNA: TGTGCCAGTAGTCGATCAACCGGGAATCAGCCCCAGCATTTT
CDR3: CASSRSTGNQPQHF

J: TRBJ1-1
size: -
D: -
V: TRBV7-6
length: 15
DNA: TGTGCCAGCAGCGTAAAGGTCGGGGGGAACACTGAAGCTTTCTTT
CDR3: CASSVKVGGNTEAFF

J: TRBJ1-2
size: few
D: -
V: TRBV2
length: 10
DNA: TGTGCCAGAGGGGGGGGCGGCTACACCTTC
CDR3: CARGGGGYTF

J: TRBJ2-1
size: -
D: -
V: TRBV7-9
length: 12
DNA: TGTGCCAGCAGCCCCAGCCACAATGAGCAGTTCTTC
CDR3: CASSPSHNEQFF